This entry concerns a single T cell receptor beta chain. Its specificity is unknown. The record originates from a study of cytomegalovirus exposure and HLA in healthy donors. Study findings and constraints: There were several of the most significant clusters that appeared linked to common viral pathogens in a later analysis. Cytomegalovirus status was reportedly diagnosed by the classifier with high specificity and sensitivity. An analysis was carried out later, and it reportedly showed fewer N-insertions in an Asian-associated ancestry cluster than the approximately 610-donor mean.

The PCR ran on 60 Vbeta and 13 Jbeta primers. Generated by immunoSEQ multiplex PCR, the TCRdb table keeps only in-frame clones and is missing some. The profile shows about 110,000 clones, 79% of them singletons. Germline V CDR1 and CDR2: SGHVS, FNYEAQ. V was cut by 5 bases and J by 0 bases, with 19 bases left in between. The length of the CDR3 is 18 residues. The chain employs TRBV7-6 and TRBJ2-2; D is ambiguous. The sample comprised PBMCs. This TCR came from a woman aged 40 to 50 in good health and CMV-seronegative. The CDR3 DNA is TGTGCCAGCAGCCACCCGGTGGTTGGCGGCCCGAACACCGGGGAGCTGTTTTTT. It yields the protein CASSHPVVGGPNTGELFF.